This is a list of T cell receptor beta chains from one sample in a study of cytotoxic CD8 clonotypes in ibrutinib-treated CLL. Clones were sequenced by immunoSEQ multiplex PCR, and TCRdb holds only the in-frame ones, with some missing. The repertoire has some 98,000 clones, 70% to 85% of them found once; the top ten carry 25% to 40%. The sample was PBMCs, taken after 12 months of ibrutinib treatment. Receptors originate from a human donor with chronic lymphocytic leukemia. Each CDR3 is given with its conserved first and last residue. Rows give clone size only sometimes, using once, few, many, or a class for an expanded clone.

TRBV6-6,NA,CASSYGRGSSYEQYF
TRBV28,NA,CASSFGRYTEAFF
TRBV28,NA,CASSLRSYEQYF
TRBV10-3,NA,CAIRSSGVITTGPFF
TRBV7-7,once,CASSPGSGKETQYF
TRBV6-1,NA,CASRLGTANYGYTF
TRBV7-3,NA,CASSSSSGGREQYF
TRBV4-3,NA,CASSQGMGQETQYF
TRBV6-1,NA,CASSETPLGANVLTF
TRBV5-1,NA,CASSLITDQETQYF
TRBV25-1,NA,CASSGAQGRTDTQYF
TRBV7-2,NA,CASRPGTGGEAFF
TRBV5-1,NA,CASSLRLGENNEQFF
TRBV28,NA,CASSPPSGSGANVLTF
TRBV7-9,NA,CASSLAGTGLYEQYF
TRBV10-3,NA,CATGRGEETQYF
TRBV7-8,NA,CASSLNLGTGVYGYTF
TRBV11-3,NA,CASSSGGGPNSPLHF
TRBV7-9,NA,CASSLGGSNTGELFF
TRBV25-1,NA,CASSDRPGVTNSPLHF
TRBV18,NA,CASSPDLTGNTEAFF
TRBV11-3,NA,CASSLGRLRLTPGELFF
TRBV25-1,NA,CASTSSGQGGRNGYTF
TRBV27,NA,CASSLSEGGLETQYF
TRBV30,NA,CASNWVTNNEQFF
TRBV10-3,NA,CAISEGQNEQFF
TRBV9,NA,CASSPAGAGLSGANVLTF
TRBV6-6,NA,CASNVGGSNTEAFF
TRBV7-9,NA,CASRSRGSDHEQYF
TRBV10-3,NA,CAISGVDPAETQYF
TRBV6-6,NA,CASSYAGSETQYF
TRBV7-2,NA,CASSASGVRGEQYF
TRBV6-4,NA,CASRGASTDTQYF
TRBV7-9,NA,CASSMATGGGYTF
TRBV25-1,NA,CASSESRATEAFF
TRBV19,NA,CASTTSRGGLYNEQFF
TRBV29-1,NA,CSVESNSGNTIYF
TRBV23-1,NA,CAKGGPNTGELFF
TRBV7-3,once,CASSMDPEKNIQHF
TRBV4-3,once,CASSHDGDRWNEQFF
TRBV2,few,CASRGVSGGAEETQYF
TRBV5-6,few,CASSLPLATDTQYF
TRBV6-6,NA,CASSYTTGTQPQHF
TRBV29-1,once,CSVDPGSGNTIYF
TRBV14,NA,CASSQEISRGQETQYF
TRBV12-2,few,CASRLTSGYEQYF
TRBV9,NA,CASSTRLAYYNEQFF
TRBV7-2,NA,CASSLGGGGTDTQYF
TRBV6-5,NA,CASSSLAGYEQYF
TRBV5-1,once,CASSPGPGQRETQYF
TRBV18,NA,CASSPSGGTTGELFF
TRBV6-6,NA,CASTSGFMRAGELFF
TRBV7-2,NA,CASSFLAARGAQETQYF
TRBV7-8,NA,CASSLAGLNTGELFF
TRBV27,few,CASSLTGNGYTF
TRBV7-4,NA,CASSLVGTSPLAKNIQYF
TRBV11-3,once,CASSQRARGVADTQYF